This T cell receptor beta chain was sequenced in a study of blood T cell repertoires in COVID-19. At the level of the study: The study drew acute and convalescent COVID-19 samples from the United States, Italy and Spain.

Followed longitudinally, the Seattle patients had been enrolled during active infection. Looked up from germline, CDR1 is SEHNR and CDR2 is FQNEAQ (reference sequence). The ends were cut back, 1 base at V and 5 bases at J, with 6 bases in the middle. This CDR3 is built from 12 residues. Per the original data handling: Estimation of nucleated cell counts was performed using reference gene primer amplification. Assay: immunoSEQ multiplex PCR; the TCRdb copy retains only in-frame clones and omits some. That table supplies the V and J calls and clone size; D and trimming were determined from the DNA. Here the sample spans just over 300,000 clones, roughly 91% being singletons.

The J gene is TRBJ2-7, the V gene TRBV7-9, with a weak D call TRBD2 (6 bases). Input material: peripheral blood. This TCR came from a woman in her twenties or thirties with COVID-19, enrolled during active disease. The CDR3 DNA sequence: TGTGCCAGCAGCTTAGGGGGGGACGAGCAGTACTTC. As protein: CASSLGGDEQYF. The full variable domain, its missing parts supplied by reference TRBV7-9 and TRBJ2-7, is DTGVSQNPRHKITKRGQNVTFRCDPISEHNRLYWYRQTLGQGPEFLTYFQNEAQLEKSRLLSDRFSAERPKGSFSTLEIQRTEQGDSAMYLCASSLGGDEQYFGPGTRLTVT.